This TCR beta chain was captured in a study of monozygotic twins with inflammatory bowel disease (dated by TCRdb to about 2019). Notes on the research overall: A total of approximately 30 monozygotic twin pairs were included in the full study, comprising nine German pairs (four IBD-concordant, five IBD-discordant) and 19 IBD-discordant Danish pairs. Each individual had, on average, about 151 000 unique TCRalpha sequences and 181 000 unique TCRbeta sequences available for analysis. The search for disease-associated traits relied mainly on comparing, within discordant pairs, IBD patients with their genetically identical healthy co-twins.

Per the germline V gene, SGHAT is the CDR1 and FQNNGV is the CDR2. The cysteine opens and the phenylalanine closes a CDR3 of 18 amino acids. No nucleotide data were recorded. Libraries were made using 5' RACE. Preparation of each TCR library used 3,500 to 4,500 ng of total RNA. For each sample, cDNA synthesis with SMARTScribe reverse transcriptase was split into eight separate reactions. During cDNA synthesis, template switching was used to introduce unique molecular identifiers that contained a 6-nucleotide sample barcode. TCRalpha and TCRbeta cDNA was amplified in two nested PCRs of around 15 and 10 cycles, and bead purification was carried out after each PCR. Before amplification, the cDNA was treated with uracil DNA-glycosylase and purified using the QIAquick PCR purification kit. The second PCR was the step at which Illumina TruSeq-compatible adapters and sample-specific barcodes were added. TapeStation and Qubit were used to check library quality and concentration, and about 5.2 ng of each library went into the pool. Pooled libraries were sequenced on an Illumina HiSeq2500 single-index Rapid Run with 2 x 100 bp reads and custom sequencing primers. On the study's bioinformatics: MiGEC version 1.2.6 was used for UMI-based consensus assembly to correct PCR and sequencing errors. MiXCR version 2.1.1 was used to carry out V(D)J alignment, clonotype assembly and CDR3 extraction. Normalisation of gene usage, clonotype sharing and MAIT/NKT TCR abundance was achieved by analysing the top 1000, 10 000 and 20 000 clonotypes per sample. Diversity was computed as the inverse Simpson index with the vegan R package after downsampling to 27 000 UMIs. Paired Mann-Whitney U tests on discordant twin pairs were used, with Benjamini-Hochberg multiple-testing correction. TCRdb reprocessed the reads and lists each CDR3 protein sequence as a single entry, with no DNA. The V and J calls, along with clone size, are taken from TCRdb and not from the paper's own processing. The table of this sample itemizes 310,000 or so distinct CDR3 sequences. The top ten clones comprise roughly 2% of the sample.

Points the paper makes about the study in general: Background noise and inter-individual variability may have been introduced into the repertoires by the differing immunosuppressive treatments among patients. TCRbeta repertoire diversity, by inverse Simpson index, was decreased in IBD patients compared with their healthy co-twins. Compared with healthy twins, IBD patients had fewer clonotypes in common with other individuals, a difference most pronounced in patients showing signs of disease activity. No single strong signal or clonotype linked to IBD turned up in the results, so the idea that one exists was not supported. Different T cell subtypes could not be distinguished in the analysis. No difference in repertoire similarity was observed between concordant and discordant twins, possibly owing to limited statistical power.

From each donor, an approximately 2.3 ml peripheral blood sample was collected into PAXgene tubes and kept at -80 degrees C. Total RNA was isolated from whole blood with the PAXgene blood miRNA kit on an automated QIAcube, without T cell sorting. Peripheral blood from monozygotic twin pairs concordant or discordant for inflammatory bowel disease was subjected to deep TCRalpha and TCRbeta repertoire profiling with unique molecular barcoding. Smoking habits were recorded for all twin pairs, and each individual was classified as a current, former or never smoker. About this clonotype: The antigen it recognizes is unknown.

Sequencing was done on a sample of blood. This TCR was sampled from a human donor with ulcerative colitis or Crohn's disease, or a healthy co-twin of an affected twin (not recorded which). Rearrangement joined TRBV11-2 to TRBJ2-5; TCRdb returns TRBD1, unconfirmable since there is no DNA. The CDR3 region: CASSKITGTGGAGETQYF. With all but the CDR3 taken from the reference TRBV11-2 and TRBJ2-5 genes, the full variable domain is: EAGVAQSPRYKIIEKRQSVAFWCNPISGHATLYWYQQILGQGPKLLIQFQNNGVVDDSQLPKDRFSAERLKGVDSTLKIQPAKLEDSAVYLCASSKITGTGGAGETQYFGPGTRLLVL.